The sequence of this TCR beta chain was determined in a study of shared clonotypes between healthy human individuals. Trimming stripped 1 base from V and 3 bases from J, with 7 bases between. Germline-derived CDR1 and CDR2 are SGHTA and FQGNSA. This CDR3 has 14 amino acids. Comments on this clone: What it recognizes is unknown.

There were no recent acute infections or vaccinations among the donors, who were healthy HIV-negative adults. TCRdb's table, derived via immunoSEQ multiplex PCR, lists solely in-frame clones and lacks some. Of some 1,600,000 clones in the sample, 98% were seen once. Study findings and constraints: Relative to their counterparts shared across all four donors, non-shared clonotypes exhibited diminished generation probabilities.

The receptor was derived from a man aged 30 to 39 in good health. The chain carries TRBV7-2 and TRBJ1-5; D not certain. Sequenced sample: naive CD4+ T cells sorted from blood. Subset noted: CD45RA+ positively selected. This CDR3 reads CASSLVGFNQPQHF. CDR3 nucleotide sequence: TGTGCCAGCAGCTTAGTTGGCTTCAATCAGCCCCAGCATTTT.